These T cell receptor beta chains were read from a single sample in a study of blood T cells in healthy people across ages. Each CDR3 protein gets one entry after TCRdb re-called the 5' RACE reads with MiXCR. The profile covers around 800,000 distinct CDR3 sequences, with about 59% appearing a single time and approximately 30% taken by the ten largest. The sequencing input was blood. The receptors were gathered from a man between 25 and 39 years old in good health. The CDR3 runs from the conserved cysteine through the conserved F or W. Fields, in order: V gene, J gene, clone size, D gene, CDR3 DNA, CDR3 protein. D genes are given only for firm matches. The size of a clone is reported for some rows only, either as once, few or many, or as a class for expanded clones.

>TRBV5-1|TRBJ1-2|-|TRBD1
TGCGCCAGCAGCTTGATCGGGACAGGGGGCCCTAACTATGGCTACACCTTC
CASSLIGTGGPNYGYTF
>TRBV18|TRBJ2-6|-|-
TGTGCCAGCTCACCACGCGCCCGGGCTTCTGGGGCCAACGTCCTGACTTTC
CASSPRARASGANVLTF
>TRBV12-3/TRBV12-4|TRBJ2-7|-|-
TGTGCCAGCAGCCCTGTGGGACCCTACGAGCAGTACTTC
CASSPVGPYEQYF
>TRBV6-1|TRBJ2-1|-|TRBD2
TGTGCCGTCGGCGGGGGGAGCTCCTACAATGAGCAGTTCTTC
CAVGGGSSYNEQFF
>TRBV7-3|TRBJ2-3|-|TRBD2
TGTGCCAGCAGCTTATACGGCGGGAGGACCTACACAGATACGCAGTATTTT
CASSLYGGRTYTDTQYF
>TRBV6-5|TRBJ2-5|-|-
TGTGCCAGCAGTTACATCCAGGGGAGAGAGACCCAGTACTTC
CASSYIQGRETQYF
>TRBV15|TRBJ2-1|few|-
TGTGCCACCAGCAGAGTTGGAACGGCAGGGGGAGGAAATGAGCAGTTCTTC
CATSRVGTAGGGNEQFF
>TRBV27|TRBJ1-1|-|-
TGTGCCAGCAGTTTGAGGGTGGTCGGGGAAACTGAAGCTTTCTTT
CASSLRVVGETEAFF
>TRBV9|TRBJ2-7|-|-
TGTGCCAGCAGCGCAGGCGGGGCGGCGGATACCTACGAGCAGTACTTC
CASSAGGAADTYEQYF
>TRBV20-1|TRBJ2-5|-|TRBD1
TGCAGTGCGTCCCATGAACCGGACAGGGTGGAGACCCAGTACTTC
CSASHEPDRVETQYF
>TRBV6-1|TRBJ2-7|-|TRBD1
TGTGCCAGCAGTCTATCACAGGGGTCTAGCTCCTACGAGCAGTACTTC
CASSLSQGSSSYEQYF
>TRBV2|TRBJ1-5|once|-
TGTGCCAGCAGACCGGAGAGCGGCAATCAGCCTCGGCATTTT
CASRPESGNQPRHF
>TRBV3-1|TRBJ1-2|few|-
TGTGCCAGCAGCCAAGATATCGGGGTTGGCTACACCTTC
CASSQDIGVGYTF
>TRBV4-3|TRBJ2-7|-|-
TGCGCCAGCAGCCAAGAGGTAACCTACTCCTACGAGCAGTACTTC
CASSQEVTYSYEQYF
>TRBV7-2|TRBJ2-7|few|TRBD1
TGTGCCAGCAGCTCCCTTCGGGGACAGGGAAGCTACGAGCAGTACTTC
CASSSLRGQGSYEQYF
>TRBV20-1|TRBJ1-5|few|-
TGCAGTGCGCTCGTTCCAGCAAATCAGCCCCAGCATTTT
CSALVPANQPQHF
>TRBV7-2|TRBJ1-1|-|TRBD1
TGTGCCAGCAGCTTAGATGGGACAGGGGGCACTGAAGCTTTCTTT
CASSLDGTGGTEAFF
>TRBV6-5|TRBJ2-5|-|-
TGTGCCAGCAGTTACTCGGGCGCCCACCAAGAGACCCAGTACTTC
CASSYSGAHQETQYF
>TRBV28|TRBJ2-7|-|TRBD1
TGTGCCAGCAGTTCCTGGACAGGGTCTCCCTACGAGCAGTACTTC
CASSSWTGSPYEQYF
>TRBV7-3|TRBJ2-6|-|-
TGTGCCAGCAGCGTCGCGGTCCCCCAATCCGGGGCCAACGTCCTGACTTTC
CASSVAVPQSGANVLTF
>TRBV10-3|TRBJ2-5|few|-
TGTGCCATCAGTTCCGGGGCCCCAGCTTGGGAGACCCAGTACTTC
CAISSGAPAWETQYF
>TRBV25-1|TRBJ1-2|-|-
TGTGCCAGCAGGAGGGGGTATCTCTATGGCTACACCTTC
CASRRGYLYGYTF
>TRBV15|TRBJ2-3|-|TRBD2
TGTGCCACCAGCAGAGATCGGGCTAGCGGGGGCGTCACAGATACGCAGTATTTT
CATSRDRASGGVTDTQYF
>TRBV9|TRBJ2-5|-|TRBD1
TGTGCCAGCAGCGCGGACAGGGGTGTAGGGGAGACCCAGTACTTC
CASSADRGVGETQYF
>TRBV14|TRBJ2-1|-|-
TGTGCCAGCAGCCGTACACAGGTGGCCGCGGGTGAGCAGTTCTTC
CASSRTQVAAGEQFF
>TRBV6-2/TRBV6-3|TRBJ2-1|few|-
TGTGCCAGCAGTTATGTGGCAGGGAGGTCTGAGCAGTTCTTC
CASSYVAGRSEQFF
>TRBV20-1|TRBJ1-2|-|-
TGCAGTGCTAGGGATCCTGGTGGGGAGGACTATGGCTACACCTTC
CSARDPGGEDYGYTF
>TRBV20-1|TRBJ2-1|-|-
TGCAGTGCGGCAGGGGAGTATGAGCAGTTCTTC
CSAAGEYEQFF
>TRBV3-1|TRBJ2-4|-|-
TGTGCCAGCAGCCATTCACACAGGTTCGACAAAAACATTCAGTACTTC
CASSHSHRFDKNIQYF
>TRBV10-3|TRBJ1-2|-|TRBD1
TGTGCCATCAGACTGGGACAGCTAGCTAACTATGGCTACACCTTC
CAIRLGQLANYGYTF
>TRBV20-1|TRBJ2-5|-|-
TGCAGTGCCTCCTCCACGGGGGTGCTTGAGACCCAGTACTTC
CSASSTGVLETQYF
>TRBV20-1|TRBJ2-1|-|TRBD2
TGCAGTGCTAGTACTAGCGGGGGGTACTACAATGAGCAGTTCTTC
CSASTSGGYYNEQFF
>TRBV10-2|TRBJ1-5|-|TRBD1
TGCGCCAGCAGAGAGCGACAGGGCGTTAGCAATCAGCCCCAGCATTTT
CASRERQGVSNQPQHF